This T cell receptor beta chain is drawn from a study of T-cell memory formation after mild COVID-19. On the study more broadly: There were largely donor-specific TCR clusters.

TCRdb re-derived calls from the 5' RACE reads in MiXCR, one entry per CDR3 protein. This sample has about 290,000 distinct CDR3 sequences, with roughly 15% found just once. This clonotype has only a few counts. The CDR3 extends over 15 amino acids. The V gene's germline CDR1 is DFQATT and CDR2 SNEGSKA (reference sequence). Trimming cost V 5 bases and J 8 bases; bases outside gene matches: 15. The rearrangement joins TRBV20-1 to TRBJ2-4; 7 nucleotides align to TRBD2. The receptor was derived from a man younger than 35 who had mild COVID-19 (a few samples of this study predate the infection). Cell type and time point are not known. Specimen: PBMCs or a T cell subset sorted from them (not recorded which). The CDR3 coding sequence is TGCAGTGCTTCCAACGCAGCGGGGTCTCGGGACATTCAGTACTTC. It is translated as CSASNAAGSRDIQYF.